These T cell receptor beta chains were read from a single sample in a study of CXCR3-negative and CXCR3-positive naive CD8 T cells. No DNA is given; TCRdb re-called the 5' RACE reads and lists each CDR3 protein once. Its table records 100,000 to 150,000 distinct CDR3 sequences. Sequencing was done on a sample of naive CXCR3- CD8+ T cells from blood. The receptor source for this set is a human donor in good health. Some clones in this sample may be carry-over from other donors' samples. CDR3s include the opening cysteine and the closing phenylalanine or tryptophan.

CASQSDWGESSYNEQFF	TRBV28	TRBJ2-1
CSAQGGYGYTF	TRBV20-1	TRBJ1-2
CASSPQGWVYGQETQYF	TRBV7-8	TRBJ2-5
CASSPHPGGNEKLFF	TRBV27	TRBJ1-4
CASSLSRARTDTQYF	TRBV7-7	TRBJ2-3
CSVEGQVTDTQYF	TRBV29-1	TRBJ2-3
CASSSGQSRYEQYF	TRBV12-3/TRBV12-4	TRBJ2-7
CSVLMGNTEAFF	TRBV29-1	TRBJ1-1
CASSYGILAGGNNEQFF	TRBV6-5	TRBJ2-1
CSARTGVYSPLHF	TRBV20-1	TRBJ1-6
CASSWYPGTSGSYEQYF	TRBV5-1	TRBJ2-7
CASSPTGHKGMNTEAFF	TRBV7-6	TRBJ1-1
CASSLAGLAGSFSYEQYF	TRBV28	TRBJ2-7
CASVPGQGNTGELFF	TRBV12-3/TRBV12-4	TRBJ2-2
CASSWGYNEQFF	TRBV27	TRBJ2-1
CASSFPTSGGQENTGELFF	TRBV11-2	TRBJ2-2
CASSQDRDRGLLNYGYTF	TRBV3-1	TRBJ1-2
CASSQDSTHTEAFF	TRBV4-3	TRBJ1-1
CASSQGGGNTEAFF	TRBV4-1	TRBJ1-1
CSVAGAESFPYNEQFF	TRBV29-1	TRBJ2-1
CASREQTATYEQYF	TRBV2	TRBJ2-7
CASRIAGEPDTQYF	TRBV5-1	TRBJ2-3
CASSFSGGLYNEQFF	TRBV7-2	TRBJ2-1
CASSYGLGGELFF	TRBV6-5	TRBJ2-2
CASSFPTPGYNEQFF	TRBV7-9	TRBJ2-1
CASSLEGVSPLHF	TRBV11-2	TRBJ1-6
CASSFGLNQTQHF	TRBV12-3/TRBV12-4	TRBJ1-5
CSVDGAGGTDTQYF	TRBV29-1	TRBJ2-3
CASSVEGGRNTEAFF	TRBV9	TRBJ1-1
CASSQDLSGGPYEQYF	TRBV4-2	TRBJ2-7
CASSETTAADTQYF	TRBV7-9	TRBJ2-3
CASSVGQGFGAAEAFF	TRBV9	TRBJ1-1
CASSLLTGSYYGYTF	TRBV6-1	TRBJ1-2